A single sample gave rise to the 22 T cell receptor beta chains below, sequenced in a study of cytomegalovirus exposure and HLA in healthy donors. This PCR relied on a set of 60 Vbeta primers and 13 Jbeta primers. The data were produced by immunoSEQ multiplex PCR, yet TCRdb's version contains in-frame clones alone and is incomplete. The table records 210,000 or so clones, about 80% of them present only once. The material sequenced was PBMCs. The receptors were sampled from a man younger than 35 in good health and CMV-seronegative.

The chain joins TRBV15 to TRBJ2-2; 13 positions match TRBD2. The germline CDR1 and CDR2 sequences are LNHNV and YYDKDF (reference sequence). The V gene end was trimmed by 0 bases and the J gene end by 5 bases; junction bases not matched to a gene: 15. The CDR3 loop spans 21 amino acids. The CDR3 reads CATSRDPFRGLAGEMTGELFF. CDR3 nucleotide sequence: TGTGCCACCAGCAGAGATCCCTTTCGTGGACTAGCGGGAGAGATGACCGGGGAGCTGTTTTTT.

The chain recombines TRBV7-9 with TRBJ2-7; perhaps TRBD1 as D (6 bases). CDR1 and CDR2 from the germline V gene are SEHNR and FQNEAQ (reference sequence). The V and J ends lost 4 bases and 5 bases respectively, with 12 bases between them. The CDR3 is 13 amino acids. The chain's CDR3 is CASSSTGYDEQYF. CDR3 sequence (DNA): TGTGCCAGCAGCTCAACAGGGTACGACGAGCAGTACTTC.

This clone was seen a few times. Other nucleotide sequences from this sample produce the same CDR3. The chain links TRBV2 to TRBJ2-1; 7 bases fit TRBD2. CDR1 is SNHLY and CDR2 is FYNNEI in the germline V gene. The CDR3 covers 14 residues. With 6 bases clipped from V and 3 bases from J, the junction kept 5 bases outside the gene matches. The CDR3 protein is CASRGLADYNEQFF. For the CDR3, the DNA is TGTGCCAGCAGGGGTCTAGCGGACTACAATGAGCAGTTCTTC.

V usage is TRBV7-9 and J usage is TRBJ1-4, with a tentative D call TRBD1 (6 bases). This CDR3 region has 13 residues. V lost 5 bases, J lost 7 bases, and 11 bases lay in between. Germline CDR1 SEHNR, CDR2 FQNEAQ (reference sequence). The CDR3 DNA follows: TGTGCCAGCAGCCTAATACAGGGTGAAAAACTGTTTTTT. It codes for CASSLIQGEKLFF.

V and J are TRBV9 and TRBJ1-2, with D possibly matching TRBD1 (6 bases). Trimming left V 4 bases short and J 4 bases short, with 17 bases between. The length of the CDR3 is 15 residues. The germline CDR1 and CDR2 sequences are SGDLS and YYNGEE. The CDR3 spells CASSSRDTDPYGYTF. CDR3 in DNA: TGTGCCAGCAGCTCCCGGGACACTGATCCCTATGGCTACACCTTC.

The chain recombines TRBV30 with TRBJ1-6; D possibly corresponds to TRBD1 (6 bases). CDR3 size: 12 residues. The ends were cut back, 4 bases at V and 10 bases at J, with 11 bases in the middle. Germline assignment: CDR1 GTSNPN and CDR2 SVGIG (reference sequence). The CDR3 coding sequence is TGTGCCTGGAACAGGGTAGGATCACCCCTCCACTTT. Translated, it gives CAWNRVGSPLHF.

The chain uses TRBV9 and TRBJ1-4; tentatively, D is TRBD1 (6 bases). V was trimmed by 0 bases and J by 2 bases, leaving 14 bases between them. Looked up from germline, CDR1 is SGDLS and CDR2 is YYNGEE. The CDR3 length is 17 residues. The CDR3 region has the DNA TGTGCCAGCAGCGTAGCTCCCCTCCAGGGGACTAATGAAAAACTGTTTTTT. The encoded protein is CASSVAPLQGTNEKLFF.

This clone has just one count. V and J are TRBV7-9 and TRBJ1-1; no clear D. Looked up from germline, CDR1 is SEHNR and CDR2 is FQNEAQ (reference sequence). Trimming stripped 5 bases from V and 6 bases from J, with 13 bases between. This CDR3 comprises 13 residues. The CDR3: CASSPRIGSEAFF. CDR3 DNA sequence: TGTGCCAGCAGCCCCCGAATCGGGTCTGAAGCTTTCTTT.

The chain employs TRBV18 and TRBJ1-1; no reliable D call. With 2 bases removed from V and 8 bases from J, the gap between germline ends came to 12 bases. The CDR3 contains 13 residues. Per germline, CDR1 KGHSH and CDR2 LQKENI. This CDR3 reads CASSPGEESEAFF. CDR3 in DNA: TGTGCCAGCTCACCAGGGGAGGAATCGGAAGCTTTCTTT.

The sample holds a few counts of this clone. Germline is not matched at one junction end, which may reflect a read error. The chain links TRBV7-9 to TRBJ2-7, with a weak D call TRBD2 (6 bases). Per the germline V gene, CDR1 is SEHNR and CDR2 is FQNEAQ (reference sequence). This CDR3 comprises 15 residues. This CDR3 is CSSSPVGGATYEQYF. The CDR3, as DNA: TGTTCCAGCAGCCCGGTAGGCGGGGCGACCTACGAGCAGTACTTC.

The chain couples TRBV30 to TRBJ2-5, with 8 bases fitting TRBD2. The CDR3 is 14 residues long. Germline CDR1 GTSNPN, CDR2 SVGIG (reference sequence). The V gene end was trimmed by 3 bases and the J gene end by 1 base; junction bases not matched to a gene: 4. The CDR3 protein is CAWSRGGVQETQYF. The CDR3 region has the DNA TGTGCCTGGAGCCGGGGGGGGGTCCAAGAGACCCAGTACTTC.

This rearrangement joins TRBV7-3 to TRBJ2-5; tentatively, D is TRBD1 (5 bases). CDR1 is SGHTA, CDR2 FQGTGA, per germline. The CDR3 extends over 15 amino acids. V lost 1 base and J lost 0, with 9 bases in between. This CDR3 reads CASSLRGAYQETQYF. In nucleotides, the CDR3 is TGTGCCAGCAGCTTAAGGGGCGCGTACCAAGAGACCCAGTACTTC.

This sequence joins TRBV5-5 and TRBJ1-5, with TRBD1 matching 11 bases. Germline CDR1 and CDR2: SGHKS and YYEKEE (reference sequence). V lost 5 bases, J lost 4 bases, and 8 bases stayed unmatched. The CDR3 is made up of 16 amino acids. This CDR3 reads CASSSGTGGWNQPQHF. The CDR3 nucleotides read TGTGCCAGCAGTTCAGGGACAGGGGGTTGGAATCAGCCCCAGCATTTT. Full variable domain (outside the CDR3, taken from reference TRBV5-5 and TRBJ1-5): DAGVTQSPTHLIKTRGQQVTLRCSPISGHKSVSWYQQVLGQGPQFIFQYYEKEERGRGNFPDRFSARQFPNYSSELNVNALLLGDSALYLCASSSGTGGWNQPQHFGDGTRLSIL.

V gene TRBV7-2 combines with J gene TRBJ1-2; D is unresolved. CDR3 length equals 12 residues. With 5 bases removed from V and 5 bases from J, the gap between germline ends came to 9 bases. Germline V gene sequence: CDR1 SGHTA, CDR2 FQGNSA. In nucleotides, the CDR3 is TGTGCCAGCAGCCTTCTCGGGTATGGCTACACCTTC. It is translated as CASSLLGYGYTF.

The V call is TRBV5-1, the J call TRBJ2-1; D ambiguous. V was clipped by 0 bases and J by 0 bases, with 16 bases between them. The length of the CDR3 is 18 residues. The V gene's germline CDR1 is SGHRS and CDR2 YFSETQ. The chain's CDR3 is CASSLVGGVARSYNEQFF. CDR3 bases: TGCGCCAGCAGCTTGGTTGGCGGAGTGGCTCGCTCCTACAATGAGCAGTTCTTC.

This clone was observed a few times. The rearrangement uses TRBV5-1 and TRBJ2-5; D might be TRBD1 (6 bases). The CDR3 has 13 amino acids. The germline V and J ends were trimmed by 4 bases and 5 bases, with 12 bases remaining between them. The germline gives CDR1 SGHRS, CDR2 YFSETQ. The chain's CDR3 is CASSGGRVETQYF. CDR3 coding DNA: TGCGCCAGCAGCGGGGGCAGGGTGGAGACCCAGTACTTC.

The genes are TRBV7-8 and TRBJ2-2, with TRBD1 as a possible D gene (5 bases). Germline CDR1 and CDR2: SGHVS and FQNEAQ. Trimming pared 1 base from V and 4 bases from J, leaving 10 bases between. This CDR3 contains 15 residues. CDR3 coding DNA: TGTGCCAGCAGCTTAGTCGTCAGGGCCACCGGGGAGCTGTTTTTT. Protein sequence: CASSLVVRATGELFF.

The chain links TRBV4-1 to TRBJ2-3; 8 bases match TRBD2. The germline gives CDR1 MGHRA, CDR2 YSYEKL. This CDR3 comprises 15 residues. V lost 3 bases, J lost 2 bases, and 4 bases stayed unmatched. This chain's CDR3 is CASSHTLADTDTQYF. In nucleotides, the CDR3 is TGCGCCAGCAGCCATACACTAGCGGACACAGATACGCAGTATTTT.

The rearrangement uses TRBV5-4 and TRBJ2-7; TRBD2 agrees at 8 bases. V dropped 2 bases and J dropped 5; count of bases not matched to a gene: 9. The CDR3 sequence is 15 residues long. The germline V gene has CDR1 SGHNT and CDR2 YYREEE (reference sequence). CDR3 sequence reads: CASSFGGGRIHEQYF. CDR3 nucleotide sequence: TGTGCCAGCAGCTTCGGGGGCGGGAGGATCCACGAGCAGTACTTC.

The chain combines TRBV5-6 with TRBJ2-3, with D possibly being TRBD2 (6 bases). Trimming pared 3 bases from V and 7 bases from J, leaving 21 bases between. This CDR3 has 16 amino acids. Germline assignment: CDR1 SGHDT and CDR2 YYEEEE. CDR3 in amino acids: CASSSPGTFQNYTQYF. The DNA of the CDR3 is TGTGCCAGCAGCTCCCCCGGGACTTTCCAAAACTATACGCAGTATTTT.

The V gene is TRBV2, the J gene TRBJ1-1; TRBD1 matches at 10 bases. Germline-derived CDR1 and CDR2 are SNHLY and FYNNEI. This CDR3 is 13 amino acids long. With V trimmed by 6 bases and J by 5 bases, 3 bases remained unmatched. CDR3 loop: CASRGQGMTEAFF. CDR3 DNA: TGTGCCAGCAGGGGACAGGGGATGACTGAAGCTTTCTTT.

This chain joins TRBV18 and TRBJ1-1; 8 nucleotides align to TRBD1. Trimming took 6 bases from V and 6 from J; bases not matched to a gene: 9. The CDR3 loop spans 14 amino acids. In germline, CDR1 is KGHSH, CDR2 LQKENI. The CDR3 DNA reads TGTGCCAGCTCGCGACTAGACAGGGGTGCTGAAGCTTTCTTT. It codes for CASSRLDRGAEAFF.